This paragraph reports one TCR beta chain. In this sample, this clonotype turned up many times. The antigen it binds to is not known. No base qualities exist here, and no much larger clone lies one base off it. V gives up 11 bases and J gives up 4 bases, and the segment between their germline ends measures 18 bases. According to the germline V gene, CDR1 reads ENHRY and CDR2 reads SYGVKD. Including cysteine and phenylalanine, the CDR3 has 14 amino acids. Of the read, only the CDR3 DNA is kept; its 42 bases are in frame from base 1. TCR beta CDR3 regions were amplified from RNA transcripts. For the first round of RT-PCR on the TCR CDR3, the HTBI primer set was used together with the Qiagen OneStep RT-PCR kit. A second multiplex PCR round built the libraries, followed by size selection and purification. Sequencing of the libraries was done on an Illumina HiSeq2000 using paired-end 100 bp reads. Concerning the study's data processing: SOAPnuke was used to process the raw data, with reads discarded if the reads contained adapters or uncalled bases, had a mean Phred below 15, or lacked an exact constant-primer or identifier match. COPE v1.2.5 was used to merge the high-quality paired reads, and each unique nucleotide sequence was defined as a clonotype. MiTCR v1.1 was used to align clonotypes to the IMGT TRBV, TRBD and TRBJ reference segments. The analysis was restricted to V-J combinations with a frequency above 0.0001, which together covered just over 98% of the repertoires. A TCS score was defined as the ratio between F50 (clonal expansion) and ExV (chaos), using BLOSUM62-based TCRdist between CDR3 peptides within each V-J. Welch's t-statistics and random forest reduced approximately 520 V-J features to 13, which were used in a naive Bayes classifier (R e1071). The similarity between thyroid and blood repertoires was quantified using the Morisita-Horn index. TCRdb trimmed public reads at Q25 via fastp, called clones via MiXCR and kept in-frame beta chains. Duplicate CDR3 protein sequences are folded into a single record with the most common DNA and genes. None of the V and J calls come from the authors' own analysis; TCRdb made them. This sample lists 600,000 to 800,000 distinct CDR3 sequences; over 35% were detected once. The ten top clones hold around 32% of the sample.

The data derive from a study of T cells in Graves' hyperthyroidism and ophthalmopathy (dated by TCRdb to the late 2010s). The study in broad terms: Peripheral blood samples were taken at initial diagnosis, before any treatment was given. The 100 or so discovery patients were randomly divided into training and test sets at a 7:3 ratio. Prospective prediction of ophthalmopathy was tested in an independent validation cohort consisting of roughly 20 hyperthyroidism patients and approximately 16 patients who later progressed to ophthalmopathy. After blood sampling, hyperthyroidism patients were treated with methimazole at a starting dose of 30 mg daily, and ophthalmopathy patients were treated with high-dose intravenous methylprednisolone. TCR Vbeta CDR3 sequencing of roughly 140 peripheral blood samples (43 ophthalmopathy, 75 hyperthyroidism and about 17 progressor patients) is reported in the paper. To identify TCR V-J signatures that set the groups apart, the researchers used a discovery cohort of roughly 100 patients, made up of around 42 with Graves' ophthalmopathy and about 55 with stable Graves' hyperthyroidism. Thyroid tissue and blood T-cell repertoires from several Graves' hyperthyroidism patients were also compared in the study.

Stable Graves' hyperthyroidism was defined as no progression to ophthalmopathy during 18 months of follow-up. Hyperthyroidism patients were newly diagnosed, with disease duration under 2 months, and aged 18 to 65 years. The study excluded patients with uncontrolled infections, other autoimmune diseases, pregnancy or lactation. Diagnoses were based on clinical symptoms, serum thyroxine and TRAb, thyroid ultrasound and orbital computed tomography. PBMCs were separated from roughly 9.3 ml of fresh peripheral blood using Ficoll-Paque density gradient centrifugation. Trizol reagent was used to extract total RNA, and RNA quality was then checked on an Agilent 2100 Bioanalyzer. Here is what the overall study found, with its caveats: In cross-validation, a model built on a 13 V-J signature told ophthalmopathy apart from stable hyperthyroidism with roughly 87% sensitivity and approximately 81% specificity, and in testing the same model reached 80%/75%. Sample size was not statistically predetermined, and blinding of investigators to group allocation was not performed. Most expanded thyroid clonotypes (frequency above 0.001) were also detected in blood, a finding suggesting that blood repertoires may reflect thyroid immune responses. In validation, the model predicted progression to ophthalmopathy a median of roughly 6.2 months before onset, with roughly 68% sensitivity and 72.22% specificity.

The rearrangement joined TRBV10-3 to TRBJ1-3, with no confident D gene call. The source material was blood. This clonotype originated in a middle-aged woman with Graves' hyperthyroidism. The base sequence is TGTGCCTCAAAACGACTGCCCTTGGGAAACACCATATATTTT. This sequence encodes CASKRLPLGNTIYF.